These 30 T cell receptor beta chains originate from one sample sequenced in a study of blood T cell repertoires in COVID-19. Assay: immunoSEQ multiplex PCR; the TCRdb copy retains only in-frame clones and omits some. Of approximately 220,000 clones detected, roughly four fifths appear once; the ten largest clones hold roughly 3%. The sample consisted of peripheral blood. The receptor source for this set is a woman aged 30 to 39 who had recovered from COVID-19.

CDR3 sequence reads: CATSDFSGGEQFF. CDR3 DNA: TGTGCCACCAGTGATTTCTCCGGGGGAGAGCAGTTCTTC. This chain connects TRBV24-1 to TRBJ2-1; possible D gene TRBD2, 6 bases. Looked up from germline, CDR1 is KGHDR and CDR2 is SFDVKD. V was cut by 1 base and J by 10 bases, with 10 bases left in between. The CDR3 loop spans 13 amino acids.

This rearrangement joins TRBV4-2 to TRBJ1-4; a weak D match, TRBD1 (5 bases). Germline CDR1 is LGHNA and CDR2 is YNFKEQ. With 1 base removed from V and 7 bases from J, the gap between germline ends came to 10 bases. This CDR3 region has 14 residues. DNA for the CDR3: TGTGCCAGCAGCCAAGGCCAGGGAAGTGAAAAACTGTTTTTT. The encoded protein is CASSQGQGSEKLFF.

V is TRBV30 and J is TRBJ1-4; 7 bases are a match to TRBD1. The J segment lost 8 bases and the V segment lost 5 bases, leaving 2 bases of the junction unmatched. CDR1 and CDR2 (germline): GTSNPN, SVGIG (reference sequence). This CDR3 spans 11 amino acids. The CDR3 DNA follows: TGTGCCTGGGACAGGGAGGAAAAACTGTTTTTT. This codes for CAWDREEKLFF.

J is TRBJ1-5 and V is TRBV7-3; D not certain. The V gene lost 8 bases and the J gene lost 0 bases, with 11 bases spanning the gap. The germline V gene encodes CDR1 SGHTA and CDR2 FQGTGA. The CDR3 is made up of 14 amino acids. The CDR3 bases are TGTGCCAGCCTAACCGTCGTTAGCAATCAGCCCCAGCATTTT. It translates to CASLTVVSNQPQHF.

The CDR3 spells CASSAGTQNIQYF. CDR3 coding DNA: TGTGCCAGCAGCGCCGGGACTCAAAACATTCAGTACTTC. This chain joins TRBV9 and TRBJ2-4, with D tentatively TRBD2 (6 bases). V was trimmed by 3 bases and J by 5 bases, leaving 9 bases between them. The CDR3 is made up of 13 amino acids. From germline, CDR1 is SGDLS and CDR2 YYNGEE.

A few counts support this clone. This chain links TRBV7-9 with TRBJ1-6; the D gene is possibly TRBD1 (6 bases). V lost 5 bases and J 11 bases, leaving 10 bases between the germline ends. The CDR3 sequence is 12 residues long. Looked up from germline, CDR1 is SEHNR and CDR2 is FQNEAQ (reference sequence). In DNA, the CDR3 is TGTGCCAGCAGCGGCTACAGGGCACCCCTCCACTTT. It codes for CASSGYRAPLHF.

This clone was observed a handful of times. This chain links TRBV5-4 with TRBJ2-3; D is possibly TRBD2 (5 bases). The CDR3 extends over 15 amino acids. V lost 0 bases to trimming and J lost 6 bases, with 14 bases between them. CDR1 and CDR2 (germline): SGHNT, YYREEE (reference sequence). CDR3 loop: CASSLAGLRSDTQYF. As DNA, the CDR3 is TGTGCCAGCAGCTTGGCAGGACTCCGGTCGGATACGCAGTATTTT.

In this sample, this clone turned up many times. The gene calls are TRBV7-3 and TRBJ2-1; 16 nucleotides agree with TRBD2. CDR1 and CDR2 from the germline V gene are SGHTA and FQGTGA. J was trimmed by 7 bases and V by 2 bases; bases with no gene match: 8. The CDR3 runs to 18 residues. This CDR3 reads CASSLWGLAGGPGNEQFF. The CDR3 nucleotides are TGTGCCAGCAGCTTATGGGGACTAGCGGGAGGGCCAGGGAATGAGCAGTTCTTC.

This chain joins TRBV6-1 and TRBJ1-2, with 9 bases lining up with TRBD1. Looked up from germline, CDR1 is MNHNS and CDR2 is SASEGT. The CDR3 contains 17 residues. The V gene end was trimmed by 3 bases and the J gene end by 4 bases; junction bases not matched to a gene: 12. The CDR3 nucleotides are TGTGCCAGCAGTGACCTGTACGGGACAGGGTCGGGCTATGGCTACACCTTC. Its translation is CASSDLYGTGSGYGYTF.

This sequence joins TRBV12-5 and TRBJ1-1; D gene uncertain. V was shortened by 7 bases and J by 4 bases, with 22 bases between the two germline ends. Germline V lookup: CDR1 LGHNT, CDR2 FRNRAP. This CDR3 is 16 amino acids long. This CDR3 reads CASAWGVPGTGTEAFF. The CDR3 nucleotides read TGTGCTAGTGCCTGGGGAGTACCGGGTACCGGCACTGAAGCTTTCTTT.

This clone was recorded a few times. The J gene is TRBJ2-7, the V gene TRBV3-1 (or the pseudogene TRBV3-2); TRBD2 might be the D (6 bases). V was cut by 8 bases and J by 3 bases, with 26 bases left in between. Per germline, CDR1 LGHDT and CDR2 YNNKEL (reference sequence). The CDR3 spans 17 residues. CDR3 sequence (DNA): TGTGCCAGCCGGGGGACCTCAGCTGGACGCCCGATCTACGAGCAGTACTTC. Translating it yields CASRGTSAGRPIYEQYF.

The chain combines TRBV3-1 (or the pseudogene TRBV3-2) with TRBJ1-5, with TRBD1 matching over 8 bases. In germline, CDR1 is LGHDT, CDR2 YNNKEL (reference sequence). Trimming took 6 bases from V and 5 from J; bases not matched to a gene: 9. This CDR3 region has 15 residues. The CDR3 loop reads CASSSTGVYDQPQHF. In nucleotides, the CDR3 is TGTGCCAGCAGTTCGACAGGGGTTTATGATCAGCCCCAGCATTTT.

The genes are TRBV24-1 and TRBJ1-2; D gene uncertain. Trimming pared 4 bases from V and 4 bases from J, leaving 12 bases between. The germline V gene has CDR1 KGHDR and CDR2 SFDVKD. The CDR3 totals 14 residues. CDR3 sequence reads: CATSDPDFSYGYTF. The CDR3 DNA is TGTGCCACCAGTGACCCGGACTTTTCCTATGGCTACACCTTC.

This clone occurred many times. CDR3 region: CAWSLSHRVSPLHF. The CDR3 nucleotides read TGTGCCTGGAGTCTCTCCCACAGGGTTTCACCCCTCCACTTT. V and J are TRBV30 and TRBJ1-6, with D possibly matching TRBD1 (6 bases). This CDR3 region has 14 residues. Germline V gene sequence: CDR1 GTSNPN, CDR2 SVGIG (reference sequence). The ends were cut back, 2 bases at V and 9 bases at J, with 14 bases in the middle.

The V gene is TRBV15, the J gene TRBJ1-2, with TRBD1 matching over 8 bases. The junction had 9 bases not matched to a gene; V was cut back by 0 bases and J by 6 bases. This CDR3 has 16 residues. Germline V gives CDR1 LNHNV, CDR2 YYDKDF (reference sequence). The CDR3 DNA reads TGTGCCACCAGCAGAGATCGGACAGGGTTCGGCGATGGCTACACCTTC. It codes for CATSRDRTGFGDGYTF.

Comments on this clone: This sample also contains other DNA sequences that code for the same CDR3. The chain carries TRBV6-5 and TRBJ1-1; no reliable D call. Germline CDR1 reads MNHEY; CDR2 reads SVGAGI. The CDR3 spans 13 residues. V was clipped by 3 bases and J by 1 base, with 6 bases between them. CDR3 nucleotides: TGTGCCAGCAGTTATACCGGGAACACTGAAGCTTTCTTT. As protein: CASSYTGNTEAFF.

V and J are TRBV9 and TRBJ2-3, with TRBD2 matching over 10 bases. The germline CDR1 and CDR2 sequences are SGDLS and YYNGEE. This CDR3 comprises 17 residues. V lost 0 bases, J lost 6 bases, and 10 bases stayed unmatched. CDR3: CASSVGAGGGSADTQYF. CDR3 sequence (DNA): TGTGCCAGCAGCGTAGGAGCGGGAGGGGGCTCCGCTGATACGCAGTATTTT.

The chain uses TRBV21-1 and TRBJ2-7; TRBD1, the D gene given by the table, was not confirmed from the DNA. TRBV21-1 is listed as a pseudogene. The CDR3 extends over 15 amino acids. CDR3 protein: CASSKDDRASYEQYF. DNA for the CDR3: TGTGCCAGCAGCAAAGACGACAGGGCCTCCTACGAGCAGTACTTC.

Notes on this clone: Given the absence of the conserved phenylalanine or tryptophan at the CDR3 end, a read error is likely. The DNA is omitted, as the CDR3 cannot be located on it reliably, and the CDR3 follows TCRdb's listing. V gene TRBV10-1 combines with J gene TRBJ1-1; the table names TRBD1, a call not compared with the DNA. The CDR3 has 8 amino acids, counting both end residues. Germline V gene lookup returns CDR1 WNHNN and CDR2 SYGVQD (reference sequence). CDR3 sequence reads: CASSGQGS.

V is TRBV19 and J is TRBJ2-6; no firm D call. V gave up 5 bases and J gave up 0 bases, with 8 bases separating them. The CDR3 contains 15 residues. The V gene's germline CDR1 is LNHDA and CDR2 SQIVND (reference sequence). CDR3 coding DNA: TGTGCCAGTAGTTTTTACAGCTCTGGGGCCAACGTCCTGACTTTC. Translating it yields CASSFYSSGANVLTF.

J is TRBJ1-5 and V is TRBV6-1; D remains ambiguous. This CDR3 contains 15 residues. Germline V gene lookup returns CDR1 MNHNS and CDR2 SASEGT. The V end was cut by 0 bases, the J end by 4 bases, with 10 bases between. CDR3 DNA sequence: TGTGCCAGCAGTGAAGCTCGGGATGAGAATCAGCCCCAGCATTTT. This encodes CASSEARDENQPQHF.

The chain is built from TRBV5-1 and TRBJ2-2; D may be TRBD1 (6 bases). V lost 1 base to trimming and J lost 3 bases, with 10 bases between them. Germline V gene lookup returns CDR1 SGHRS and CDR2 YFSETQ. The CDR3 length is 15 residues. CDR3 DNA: TGCGCCAGCAGCTTGACAGGGACCGACACCGGGGAGCTGTTTTTT. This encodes CASSLTGTDTGELFF.

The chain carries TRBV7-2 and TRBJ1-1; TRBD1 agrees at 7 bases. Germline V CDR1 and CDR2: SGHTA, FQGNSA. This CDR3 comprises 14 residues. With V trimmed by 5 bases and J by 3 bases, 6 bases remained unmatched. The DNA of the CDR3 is TGTGCCAGCAGCGCCACAGGGGCGTACACTGAAGCTTTCTTT. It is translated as CASSATGAYTEAFF.

The CDR3 DNA sequence: TGTGCCAGCTCACCAGGGGGCCGCAATCAGCCCCAGCATTTT. Translation gives CASSPGGRNQPQHF. This chain uses TRBV18 with TRBJ1-5, with D possibly being TRBD1 (6 bases). V was shortened by 2 bases and J by 2 bases, with 7 bases between the two germline ends. Per the germline V gene, CDR1 is KGHSH and CDR2 is LQKENI. The CDR3 is 14 amino acids.

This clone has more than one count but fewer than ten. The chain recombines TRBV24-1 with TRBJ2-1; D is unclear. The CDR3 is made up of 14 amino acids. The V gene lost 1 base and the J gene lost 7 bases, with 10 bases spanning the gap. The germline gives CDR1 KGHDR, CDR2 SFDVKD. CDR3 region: CATSDFASGNEQFF. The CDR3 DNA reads TGTGCCACCAGTGATTTTGCCTCGGGTAATGAGCAGTTCTTC.

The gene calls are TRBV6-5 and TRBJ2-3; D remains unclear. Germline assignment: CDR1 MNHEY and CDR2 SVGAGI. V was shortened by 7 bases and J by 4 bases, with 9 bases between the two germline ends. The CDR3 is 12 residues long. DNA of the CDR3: TGTGCCAGCATGGCTGGCTCAGATACGCAGTATTTT. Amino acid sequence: CASMAGSDTQYF.

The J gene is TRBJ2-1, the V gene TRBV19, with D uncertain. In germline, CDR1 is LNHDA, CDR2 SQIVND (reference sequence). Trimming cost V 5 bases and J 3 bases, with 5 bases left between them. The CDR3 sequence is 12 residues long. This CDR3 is CASSAYYNEQFF. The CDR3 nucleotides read TGTGCCAGTAGTGCGTACTACAATGAGCAGTTCTTC.

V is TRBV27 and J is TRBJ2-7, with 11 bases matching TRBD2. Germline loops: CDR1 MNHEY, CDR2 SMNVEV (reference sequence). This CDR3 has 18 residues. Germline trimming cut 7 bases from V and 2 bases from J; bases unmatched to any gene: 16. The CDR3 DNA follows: TGTGCCAGCAATGAAAGGAGGGGACTAGCGGTTACTGCCTACGAGCAGTACTTC. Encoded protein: CASNERRGLAVTAYEQYF.

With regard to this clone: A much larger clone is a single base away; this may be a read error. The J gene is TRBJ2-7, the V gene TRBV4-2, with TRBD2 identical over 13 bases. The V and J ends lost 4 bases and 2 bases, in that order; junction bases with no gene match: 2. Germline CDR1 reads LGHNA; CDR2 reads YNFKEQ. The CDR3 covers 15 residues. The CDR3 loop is CASSPGTSGTYEQYF. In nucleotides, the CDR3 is TGTGCCAGCAGCCCTGGGACTAGCGGGACCTACGAGCAGTACTTC.

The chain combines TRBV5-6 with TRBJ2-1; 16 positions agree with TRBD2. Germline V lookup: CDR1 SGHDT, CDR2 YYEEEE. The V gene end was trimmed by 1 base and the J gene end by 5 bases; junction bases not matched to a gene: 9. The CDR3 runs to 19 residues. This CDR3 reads CASSLRWGTSGRAHNEQFF. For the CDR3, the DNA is TGTGCCAGCAGCTTGCGGTGGGGGACTAGCGGGAGGGCCCACAATGAGCAGTTCTTC.